Shown below are 28 T cell receptor beta chains from a single sample sequenced in a study of blood T cell repertoires in COVID-19. The protocol was immunoSEQ multiplex PCR, while the TCRdb copy is restricted to in-frame clones and leaves out a portion. The table includes about 210,000 clones, 65% to 90% detected once. Sequenced sample: peripheral blood. The receptors originated from a man between 45 and 60 years old with COVID-19, enrolled during active disease.

This clone was counted a few times. The gene calls are TRBV27 and TRBJ2-2; tentatively, D is TRBD2 (5 bases). CDR1 MNHEY and CDR2 SMNVEV come from the germline V gene (reference sequence). Deletions cut 4 bases from V and 4 bases from J, with 13 bases between. There are 15 residues in the CDR3. The CDR3 region has the DNA TGTGCCAGCAGTTCTCTCAAGCGGCTCACCGGGGAGCTGTTTTTT. Translation gives CASSSLKRLTGELFF.

The chain recombines TRBV5-5 with TRBJ2-2; TRBD1 agrees at 8 bases. The junction had 9 bases not matched to a gene; V was cut back by 0 bases and J by 5 bases. The germline V gene has CDR1 SGHKS and CDR2 YYEKEE (reference sequence). The CDR3 length is 17 residues. The CDR3 DNA follows: TGTGCCAGCAGCTTGGCCTTCGGACAGGGAGGTACCGGGGAGCTGTTTTTT. It codes for CASSLAFGQGGTGELFF.

V usage is TRBV5-6 and J usage is TRBJ2-7, with a possible D match to TRBD1 (6 bases). CDR3 length: 15 amino acids. Trimming took 1 base from V and 3 from J, leaving 14 bases between them. Germline lookup yields CDR1 SGHDT and CDR2 YYEEEE. This CDR3 reads CASSLPWDINYEQYF. The CDR3, as DNA: TGTGCCAGCAGCTTGCCCTGGGACATCAACTACGAGCAGTACTTC. Full variable domain (outside the CDR3, taken from reference TRBV5-6 and TRBJ2-7): DAGVTQSPTHLIKTRGQQVTLRCSPKSGHDTVSWYQQALGQGPQFIFQYYEEEERQRGNFPDRFSGHQFPNYSSELNVNALLLGDSALYLCASSLPWDINYEQYFGPGTRLTVT.

Here the CDR3 reads CASSLTGTGGEKLFF. In DNA, the CDR3 is TGCGCCAGCAGCCTGACCGGGACAGGGGGTGAAAAACTGTTTTTT. This chain joins TRBV5-1 and TRBJ1-4; 11 bases are a match to TRBD1. V gave up 4 bases and J gave up 7 bases; unmatched junction bases: 6. The CDR3 loop spans 15 amino acids. Germline V gene data show CDR1 as SGHRS and CDR2 as YFSETQ.

V and J are TRBV5-1 and TRBJ2-2; D unresolved. Germline V gene sequence: CDR1 SGHRS, CDR2 YFSETQ. The CDR3 has 14 amino acids. V lost 0 bases to trimming and J lost 4 bases, with 7 bases between them. The CDR3 DNA sequence: TGCGCCAGCAGCTTGGCCCAGTCCACCGGGGAGCTGTTTTTT. Translation: CASSLAQSTGELFF. The full variable domain, rest sourced from reference TRBV5-1 and TRBJ2-2, is KAGVTQTPRYLIKTRGQQVTLSCSPISGHRSVSWYQQTPGQGLQFLFEYFSETQRNKGNFPGRFSGRQFSNSRSEMNVSTLELGDSALYLCASSLAQSTGELFFGEGSRLTVL.

This CDR3 is CASRGQTVDTQYF. The CDR3 DNA reads as TGTGCCAGCAGGGGACAGACAGTAGATACGCAGTATTTT. This rearrangement joins TRBV19 to TRBJ2-3, with 7 bases identical to TRBD1. Germline CDR1 and CDR2: LNHDA and SQIVND (reference sequence). The CDR3 consists of 13 residues. Trimming cost V 9 bases and J 5 bases; bases outside gene matches: 8.

This clone has just one count. The chain joins TRBV4-1 to TRBJ1-2; 7 bases agree with TRBD1. Looked up from germline, CDR1 is MGHRA and CDR2 is YSYEKL. The length of the CDR3 is 14 residues. V lost 3 bases and J lost 3; bases outside the gene matches: 4. For the CDR3, the DNA is TGCGCCAGCAGCCAGGTCAGGGGGGACTATGGCTACACCTTC. This encodes CASSQVRGDYGYTF.

This chain links TRBV13 with TRBJ2-7, with TRBD2 matching 7 bases. This CDR3 has 14 amino acids. Per the germline V gene, CDR1 is PRHDT and CDR2 is FYEKMQ (reference sequence). Trimming cost V 0 bases and J 4 bases; bases outside gene matches: 3. The CDR3 loop reads CASSLGGLNYEQYF. Here the CDR3 DNA reads TGTGCCAGCAGCTTAGGGGGACTAAATTACGAGCAGTACTTC.

V and J are TRBV19 and TRBJ1-2; D is perhaps TRBD1 (5 bases). The CDR3 consists of 14 residues. V was trimmed by 3 bases and J by 2 bases, leaving 10 bases between them. The germline CDR1 and CDR2 sequences are LNHDA and SQIVND (reference sequence). This CDR3 is CASSIGHPNYGYTF. Here the CDR3 DNA reads TGTGCCAGTAGTATCGGACACCCAAACTATGGCTACACCTTC.

This clone was picked up one time. CDR3 DNA: TGTGCCAGCAGCGTAGCTTCCAGGGTAGACTATGGCTACACCTTC. This codes for CASSVASRVDYGYTF. V and J are TRBV9 and TRBJ1-2; a possible D gene is TRBD1 (5 bases). Germline V gene data show CDR1 as SGDLS and CDR2 as YYNGEE. The length of the CDR3 is 15 residues. V was clipped by 0 bases and J by 3 bases, with 12 bases between them.

J is TRBJ1-1 and V is TRBV18, with D unclear. Trimming cost V 1 base and J 1 base, with 7 bases left between them. Germline CDR1 reads KGHSH; CDR2 reads LQKENI. The CDR3 spans 14 residues. The CDR3: CASSPQSENTEAFF. CDR3 DNA: TGTGCCAGCTCACCACAGAGCGAGAACACTGAAGCTTTCTTT. The complete variable domain, with remaining parts taken from reference TRBV18 and TRBJ1-1, reads NAGVMQNPRHLVRRRGQEARLRCSPMKGHSHVYWYRQLPEEGLKFMVYLQKENIIDESGMPKERFSAEFPKEGPSILRIQQVVRGDSAAYFCASSPQSENTEAFFGQGTRLTVV.

This rearrangement joins TRBV16 to TRBJ2-7; D perhaps matches TRBD1 (5 bases). This CDR3 region has 13 residues. V lost 2 bases to trimming and J lost 6 bases, with 11 bases between them. Germline V lookup: CDR1 KGHSY, CDR2 FQNENV. The CDR3, as DNA: TGTGCCAGCAGCCAACTGGTTGGGGCCGAGCAGTACTTC. This gives the protein CASSQLVGAEQYF.

The rearrangement links TRBV7-3 to TRBJ2-3; a possible D gene is TRBD1 (6 bases). This CDR3 comprises 13 residues. Germline assignment: CDR1 SGHTA and CDR2 FQGTGA. The V and J ends lost 5 bases and 5 bases respectively, with 11 bases between them. CDR3 sequence (DNA): TGTGCCAGCAGCACAGGGTCGGTAGATACGCAGTATTTT. Its protein product is CASSTGSVDTQYF.

J is TRBJ1-3 and V is TRBV18; 7 nucleotides match TRBD1. This CDR3 has 16 amino acids. With 6 bases clipped from V and 1 base from J, the junction kept 9 bases outside the gene matches. CDR1 KGHSH and CDR2 LQKENI come from the germline V gene. CDR3 nucleotides: TGTGCCAGCTCGCCCGGGACAGTCTCTTCTGGAAACACCATATATTTT. Protein sequence: CASSPGTVSSGNTIYF. Drawing the rest from reference TRBV18 and TRBJ1-3, the complete variable domain is NAGVMQNPRHLVRRRGQEARLRCSPMKGHSHVYWYRQLPEEGLKFMVYLQKENIIDESGMPKERFSAEFPKEGPSILRIQQVVRGDSAAYFCASSPGTVSSGNTIYFGEGSWLTVV.

The gene calls are TRBV3-1 (or the pseudogene TRBV3-2) and TRBJ1-6; the D is unclear. The germline CDR1 and CDR2 sequences are LGHDT and YNNKEL (reference sequence). The V end lost 3 bases, the J end lost 14 bases, and 23 bases lay between the germline ends. The CDR3 has 16 residues. The CDR3 coding sequence is TGTGCCAGCAGCCACAGCCCATTCCAGGCCACGTTTGCCCTCCACTTT. As protein: CASSHSPFQATFALHF.

This clone showed up just once. The rearrangement joins TRBV11-2 to TRBJ1-1, with no clear D. V was shortened by 5 bases and J by 5 bases, with 12 bases between the two germline ends. There are 13 residues in the CDR3. CDR1 and CDR2 from the germline V gene are SGHAT and FQNNGV. This CDR3 is CASSPTPKTEAFF. The CDR3 bases are TGTGCCAGCAGCCCCACACCCAAAACTGAAGCTTTCTTT.

This chain links TRBV5-8 with TRBJ2-2; the match to TRBD1 covers 11 bases. Trimming cost V 7 bases and J 7 bases; bases outside gene matches: 3. This CDR3 is built from 13 residues. The germline V gene encodes CDR1 SGHTS and CDR2 YDEGEE. CDR3 protein: CASPGTGGGELFF. CDR3 bases: TGTGCCAGCCCCGGGACAGGGGGCGGGGAGCTGTTTTTT.

The V and J genes are TRBV6-5 and TRBJ2-5, with a tentative D call TRBD1 (6 bases). CDR1 and CDR2 from the germline V gene are MNHEY and SVGAGI. CDR3 length equals 14 residues. V shed 2 bases and J shed 2 bases, with 9 bases lying between them. The DNA of the CDR3 is TGTGCCAGCAGTTACGGGACATCTCAAGAGACCCAGTACTTC. Encoded protein: CASSYGTSQETQYF.

This clone was seen only once. V and J are TRBV19 and TRBJ2-3, with D maybe TRBD1 (6 bases). V dropped 3 bases and J dropped 1 base, with 14 bases sitting between them. CDR1 and CDR2 (germline): LNHDA, SQIVND (reference sequence). The CDR3 totals 16 residues. Here the CDR3 DNA reads TGTGCCAGTAGTATTTTCCCAGGGGTTGGCACAGATACGCAGTATTTT. It is translated as CASSIFPGVGTDTQYF.

CDR3 coding DNA: TGTGCCAGCCGAACAGGGGAAGGTGGCTACACCTTC. It codes for CASRTGEGGYTF. The chain recombines TRBV27 with TRBJ1-2; 7 bases are a match to TRBD1. Germline CDR1 and CDR2: MNHEY and SMNVEV (reference sequence). The CDR3 extends over 12 amino acids. V gave up 8 bases and J gave up 7 bases; unmatched junction bases: 7.

The chain recombines TRBV19 with TRBJ1-6; D is unclear. This CDR3 is built from 15 residues. Between the trimmed V and J ends, which lost 5 bases and 8 bases, there was a span of 16 bases. Germline V gene sequence: CDR1 LNHDA, CDR2 SQIVND (reference sequence). CDR3 in DNA: TGTGCCAGTAGTGCCGAGAAGCGGCTACATTCACCCCTCCACTTT. Translating gives CASSAEKRLHSPLHF.

The rearrangement uses TRBV18 and TRBJ2-5; D is possibly TRBD1 (5 bases). CDR1 and CDR2 (germline): KGHSH, LQKENI. The CDR3 length is 14 residues. V was pared by 3 bases and J by 5 bases, with 13 bases between. CDR3 in amino acids: CASSPDNDGETQYF. The CDR3 nucleotides are TGTGCCAGCTCACCGGACAACGATGGGGAGACCCAGTACTTC.

The chain has TRBV5-1 and TRBJ1-1; D may be TRBD1 (5 bases). V was cut by 0 bases and J by 0 bases, with 9 bases left in between. The CDR3 has 15 residues. The V gene's germline CDR1 is SGHRS and CDR2 YFSETQ. The CDR3 DNA follows: TGCGCCAGCAGCTTGGGGGGCACTATGAACACTGAAGCTTTCTTT. The encoded protein is CASSLGGTMNTEAFF.

This rearrangement joins TRBV15 to TRBJ1-3, with TRBD1 as a possible D gene (5 bases). The V end lost 3 bases, the J end lost 0 bases, and 9 bases lay between the germline ends. This CDR3 is built from 15 residues. CDR1 and CDR2 from the germline V gene are LNHNV and YYDKDF (reference sequence). The CDR3 here is CATSSQGASGNTIYF. In DNA form, the CDR3 reads TGTGCCACCAGCAGTCAAGGGGCCTCTGGAAACACCATATATTTT.

This sequence joins TRBV3-1 (or the pseudogene TRBV3-2) and TRBJ1-4; D gene ambiguous. V gave up 3 bases and J gave up 3 bases, with 8 bases separating them. The CDR3 loop spans 14 amino acids. Germline V gene sequence: CDR1 LGHDT, CDR2 YNNKEL (reference sequence). The CDR3 DNA reads TGTGCCAGCAGCCACCGCGGGCCTAATGAAAAACTGTTTTTT. It codes for CASSHRGPNEKLFF.

CDR3 sequence (DNA): TGTGCCAGCTCCCCAGGACAGCGCAATCAGCCCCAGCATTTT. This translates into CASSPGQRNQPQHF. This chain connects TRBV18 to TRBJ1-5; D might be TRBD1 (6 bases). Trimming took 6 bases from V and 2 from J, leaving 11 bases between them. There are 14 residues in the CDR3. Germline-derived CDR1 and CDR2 are KGHSH and LQKENI.

The chain is built from TRBV14 and TRBJ2-1; D gene ambiguous. Between the trimmed V and J ends, which lost 1 base and 4 bases, there was a span of 14 bases. Germline loops: CDR1 SGHDN, CDR2 FVKESK. CDR3 length equals 16 residues. DNA for the CDR3: TGTGCCAGCAGCCAAGTGGGCGCCCACCATTACAATGAGCAGTTCTTC. This encodes CASSQVGAHHYNEQFF. The variable domain in full, with the rest retrieved from reference TRBV14 and TRBJ2-1, is EAGVTQFPSHSVIEKGQTVTLRCDPISGHDNLYWYRRVMGKEIKFLLHFVKESKQDESGMPNNRFLAERTGGTYSTLKVQPAELEDSGVYFCASSQVGAHHYNEQFFGPGTRLTVL.

V is TRBV12-3 or TRBV12-4 and J is TRBJ1-2; 9 bases map to TRBD1. Losses at the gene ends were 6 bases for V and 7 bases for J; bases not matched to a gene: 6. This CDR3 comprises 13 residues. CDR3 amino acids: CASRDTGGRGYTF. The CDR3 DNA reads TGTGCCAGCAGGGACACAGGGGGCCGTGGCTACACCTTC.